These T cell receptor beta chains were read from a single sample in a study of beta chain features in type 1 diabetes. Profiling relied on immunoSEQ multiplex PCR, and the TCRdb table lists in-frame clones only, not all of them. Here the sample spans tens of thousands of clones, roughly 31% being singletons. The sample was stem cell memory CD4+ T cells from blood. The receptors stem from a woman under 30 in good health. CDR3s include the opening cysteine and the closing phenylalanine or tryptophan. D genes are given only for firm matches. Size is omitted from some rows. Given values are once, few, many or a class for expanded clones.

>.|TRBJ1-2|few|TRBV20-1
TGCAGCGCACAGGGTAACTATGGCTACACCTTC
CSAQGNYGYTF
>.|TRBJ2-1|.|TRBV7-2
TGTGCCAGCAGCTTAGGGTCTAGCGTTTCCTACAATGAGCAGTTCTTC
CASSLGSSVSYNEQFF
>.|TRBJ2-7|.|TRBV5-6
TGTGCCAGCAGCTTGTCAGCGTACGAGCAGTACTTC
CASSLSAYEQYF
>.|TRBJ2-2|.|TRBV25-1
TGTGCCAGCAATCCGGGATCGAACACCGGGGAGCTGTTTTTT
CASNPGSNTGELFF
>TRBD1|TRBJ2-3|.|TRBV2
TGTGCCCGCACCCTACGGCAGGGGGTGGAAGATACGCAGTATTTT
CARTLRQGVEDTQYF
>TRBD2|TRBJ2-2|few|TRBV10-1
TGCGCCAGCAACAGCGGGAGTCCCGGGGAGCTGTTTTTT
CASNSGSPGELFF
>.|TRBJ2-5|.|TRBV9
TGTGCCAGCAGCGTAGGAGTGAGCGGCCCAAAGGATGAGACCCAGTACTTC
CASSVGVSGPKDETQYF
>TRBD2|TRBJ2-5|few|TRBV4-1
TGCGCCAGCAGCCAAGGCTTTTCGCGGGGGGGCCAAGAGACCCAGTACTTC
CASSQGFSRGGQETQYF
>.|TRBJ2-1|.|TRBV5-5
TGTGCCAGCAGGTCAGGGATCTCGGACAACGCTGAGCAGTTCTTC
CASRSGISDNAEQFF
>TRBD1|TRBJ2-7|few|TRBV5-4
TGTGCCAGCAGCGTCCCCGGGACAGAAGGTTACGAGCAGTACTTC
CASSVPGTEGYEQYF
>TRBD1|TRBJ1-5|few|TRBV10-3
TGTGCCATCAGTGAGTCGGGGACAGGGGGGAGTCAGCCCCAGCATTTT
CAISESGTGGSQPQHF
>TRBD1|TRBJ2-1|.|TRBV27
TGTGCCAGCAGTAGAGACAGGGGCTCCTACAATGAGCAGTTCTTC
CASSRDRGSYNEQFF
>.|TRBJ1-2|.|TRBV9
TGTGCCAGCAGCGTGGGAAGGGGGAACTATGGCTACACCTTC
CASSVGRGNYGYTF
>.|TRBJ1-2|.|TRBV30
TGTGCCTGGAGTCAACCCCGGGATGGCTACACCTTC
CAWSQPRDGYTF
>.|TRBJ1-4|.|TRBV29-1
TGCAGCGTTGAAGGGGGAGGTGGATCTAATGAAAAACTGTTTTTT
CSVEGGGGSNEKLFF
>.|TRBJ2-2|.|TRBV5-1
TGCGCCAGCAGCTTGGGACCGGGTACGAACACCGGGGAGCTGTTTTTT
CASSLGPGTNTGELFF
>TRBD2|TRBJ2-7|many|TRBV7-9
TGTGCCAGCAGCTCTCCTAGCGGGAGGGTTTACGAGCAGTACTTC
CASSSPSGRVYEQYF
>TRBD2|TRBJ2-1|few|TRBV6-5
TGTGCCAGCAGTTACAATCCCTTAAGCGGGGGTGATGAGCAGTTCTTC
CASSYNPLSGGDEQFF
>.|TRBJ1-2|.|TRBV4-2
TGTGCCAGCAGCCAGGAAGCGGCCCCTAACTATGGCTACACCTTC
CASSQEAAPNYGYTF
>.|TRBJ2-2|.|TRBV6-5
TGTGCCAGCAGTTACGGGGGGTACACCGGGGAGCTGTTTTTT
CASSYGGYTGELFF
>TRBD2|TRBJ2-1|.|TRBV7-9
TGTGCCAGCAGCGGGGGGGAAGCCTCCTACAATGAGCAGTTCTTC
CASSGGEASYNEQFF
>TRBD2|TRBJ2-1|.|TRBV5-1
TGCGCCAGCACACGGGAGGGCCCCTACAATGAGCAGTTCTTC
CASTREGPYNEQFF
>TRBD1|TRBJ1-4|.|TRBV6-5
TGTGCCAGCAGTTACTCAGGGACAGCCGCTTCAAAACTGTTTTTT
CASSYSGTAASKLFF
>TRBD2|TRBJ2-2|.|TRBV9
TGTGCCAGCAGCTTCAGACTAGCTAACACCGGGGAGCTGTTTTTT
CASSFRLANTGELFF
>.|TRBJ2-1|few|TRBV4-2
TGTGCCAGCAGTACAGGGACCACAAGCTCCTACAATGAGCAGTTCTTC
CASSTGTTSSYNEQFF
>TRBD1|TRBJ2-2|.|TRBV2
TGTGCCAGCAGGGACAGGGTAACGAACGGGGAGCTGTTTTTT
CASRDRVTNGELFF
>.|TRBJ1-1|.|TRBV5-1
TGCGCCAGCAGCACCGCCAGTGACAGAACTGAAGCTTTCTTT
CASSTASDRTEAFF
>.|TRBJ2-7|.|TRBV7-2
TGTGCCAGCAGCTTATCGTCCACGAGCTCCTACGAGCAGTACTTC
CASSLSSTSSYEQYF
>TRBD1|TRBJ2-7|few|TRBV7-2
TGTGCCAGCAGCTCCGGGACAGGGGCCTACGAGCAGTACTTC
CASSSGTGAYEQYF
>TRBD1|TRBJ1-2|few|TRBV4-2
TGTGCCAGCAGCCGGACAGGGCGTACTAACTATGGCTACACCTTC
CASSRTGRTNYGYTF
>TRBD1|TRBJ2-7|few|TRBV28
TGTGCCAGCAGGGGCCCCCCGGGACAGGCCTACGAGCAGTACTTC
CASRGPPGQAYEQYF
>TRBD2|TRBJ2-3|few|TRBV5-4
TGTGCCAGCAGGGAACGGACTAGCGGAGATACGCAGTATTTT
CASRERTSGDTQYF
>.|TRBJ1-1|.|TRBV7-9
TGTGCCAGCACCCCTGGGACATCGAACACTGAAGCTTTCTTT
CASTPGTSNTEAFF
>TRBD1|TRBJ2-7|.|TRBV18
TGTGCCAGCTCCCCAACAGGGGAATACGAGCAGTACTTC
CASSPTGEYEQYF